This paragraph reports one T cell receptor (beta chain). Each gene name is a mouse one. The CDR3 extends 1 residue past the end of the read, so its final part is completed from the germline J gene. TCRdb keeps only in-frame clones here, not all; method: immunoSEQ multiplex PCR. The sample carries 40,000 to 60,000 clones, roughly four fifths recorded once. The source of the sample is a study of tissue T cells after allogeneic stem cell transplantation. The V gene lost 1 base and the J gene lost 2 bases, with 6 bases spanning the gap. CDR3 length equals 14 residues. Germline CDR1 SNHLY, CDR2 FYNGKV (reference sequence).

The source material was sorted cells pooled from one or two spleens. The rearrangement links TRBV3 to TRBJ1-3; D not certain. The sequence was obtained from a pool of C57BL/6 mice in good health. CDR3 protein: CASSLDGAGNTLYF. CDR3 DNA (partial): TGTGCCAGCAGCTTAGACGGAGCTGGAAATACGCTCTAT. The complete variable domain, with remaining parts taken from reference TRBV3 and TRBJ1-3, reads GPKVLQIPSHQIIDMGQMVTLNCDPVSNHLYFYWYKQILGQQMEFLVNFYNGKVMEKSKLFKDQFSVERPDGSYFTLKIQPTALEDSAVYFCASSLDGAGNTLYFGEGSRLIVV.